These 15 T cell receptor beta chains share one sample of origin, sequenced in a study of T cells in Graves' hyperthyroidism and ophthalmopathy. The CDR3 regions of TCR beta were amplified from RNA transcripts. The TCR CDR3 was amplified in a first-round RT-PCR using the HTBI primer set. From the multiplex PCR reads, TCRdb called clonotypes with MiXCR, one entry per CDR3 protein. The sample yields approximately 640,000 distinct CDR3 sequences, roughly 17% seen once. Sequencing was performed on blood. These receptors originate from a man over 45 with Graves' hyperthyroidism.

The V gene is TRBV6-1, the J gene TRBJ1-2; 7 nucleotides match TRBD1. This CDR3 is 13 amino acids long. V was pared by 6 bases and J by 5 bases, with 6 bases of the junction left unmatched. Germline V gene lookup returns CDR1 MNHNS and CDR2 SASEGT. The CDR3: CASRRGTAYGYTF. CDR3 DNA sequence: TGTGCCAGCAGACGCGGGACAGCGTATGGCTACACCTTC.

The chain recombines TRBV28 with TRBJ2-7; 12 positions agree with TRBD1. The CDR3 is made up of 17 amino acids. V lost 5 bases, J lost 4 bases, and 12 bases stayed unmatched. Germline assignment: CDR1 MDHEN and CDR2 SYDVKM. The chain's CDR3 is CASSTSTGTGGPYEQYF. The CDR3 DNA is TGTGCCAGCAGTACCTCCACCGGGACAGGGGGCCCATACGAGCAGTACTTC.

The table lists this clonotype with many counts. The chain employs TRBV2 and TRBJ1-2; D might be TRBD1 (6 bases). CDR1 and CDR2 from the germline V gene are SNHLY and FYNNEI. This CDR3 region has 16 residues. The germline V and J ends were trimmed by 6 bases and 3 bases, with 20 bases remaining between them. The CDR3 loop is CASSRRDTPTDYGYTF. DNA of the CDR3: TGTGCCAGCAGCCGTAGGGACACCCCGACGGACTATGGCTACACCTTC.

This chain joins TRBV5-1 and TRBJ2-5; D perhaps matches TRBD1 (6 bases). V lost 3 bases and J lost 4, with 16 bases in between. This CDR3 is built from 15 residues. Per germline, CDR1 SGHRS and CDR2 YFSETQ. The CDR3 DNA sequence: TGCGCCAGCAGCTATCGACAGGACCCGGGAGAGACCCAGTACTTC. This translates into CASSYRQDPGETQYF.

In its sample, this clonotype was seen many times. The V gene is TRBV2, the J gene TRBJ1-1; D possibly corresponds to TRBD1 (6 bases). Germline values: CDR1 SNHLY, CDR2 FYNNEI. Trimming stripped 6 bases from V and 6 bases from J, with 17 bases between. This CDR3 comprises 14 residues. The DNA for the CDR3 is TGTGCCAGCAGGTGGGAGGGGGTGGGGGCTGAAGCTTTCTTT. It codes for CASRWEGVGAEAFF.

This clonotype occurred many times. The CDR3 DNA is TGTGCCAGCAGTTTCCCTCGACAGAAACACGACACTGAAGCTTTCTTT. Protein product: CASSFPRQKHDTEAFF. The gene calls are TRBV28 and TRBJ1-1; possible D gene TRBD1, 5 bases. The CDR3 extends over 16 amino acids. The V gene's germline CDR1 is MDHEN and CDR2 SYDVKM. Trimming shortened V by 3 bases and J by 3 bases, and 17 bases separated the two germline ends.

The CDR3 DNA is TGCAGCGTTGAGGAGGGCTCCGAGCAGTACTTC. The encoded protein is CSVEEGSEQYF. The gene calls are TRBV29-1 and TRBJ2-7, with a weak D call TRBD2 (6 bases). The germline V and J ends were trimmed by 3 bases and 6 bases, with 9 bases remaining between them. The CDR3 is 11 amino acids. Germline V gives CDR1 SQVTM, CDR2 ANQGSEA.

About this clonotype itself: A read error is possible here, since a much larger clone lies one base away. V is TRBV6-5 and J is TRBJ2-5; maybe TRBD2 (6 bases). The length of the CDR3 is 13 residues. Germline CDR1 MNHEY, CDR2 SVGAGI. With 6 bases removed from V and 1 base from J, the gap between germline ends came to 9 bases. CDR3 in amino acids: CASRVGLQETQYF. CDR3 bases: TGTGCCAGCAGGGTGGGACTCCAAGAGACCCAGTACTTC.

This clonotype was observed many times. V gene TRBV11-2 combines with J gene TRBJ2-3; no definite D call. Between the trimmed V and J ends, which lost 0 bases and 9 bases, there was a span of 10 bases. CDR1 and CDR2 from the germline V gene are SGHAT and FQNNGV. CDR3 length equals 13 residues. CDR3 residues: CASSLDRRSTQYF. In nucleotides, the CDR3 is TGTGCCAGCAGCTTAGATCGTAGGTCGACGCAGTATTTT. The whole variable domain, filled in from reference TRBV11-2 and TRBJ2-3, reads EAGVAQSPRYKIIEKRQSVAFWCNPISGHATLYWYQQILGQGPKLLIQFQNNGVVDDSQLPKDRFSAERLKGVDSTLKIQPAKLEDSAVYLCASSLDRRSTQYFGPGTRLTVL.

In this sample, this clonotype turned up many times. V is TRBV2 and J is TRBJ1-2; 11 bases line up with TRBD1. This CDR3 spans 14 amino acids. Germline loops: CDR1 SNHLY, CDR2 FYNNEI. After removal of 5 bases from V and 6 bases from J, the junction contained 5 bases not matched to a gene. Written as DNA, the CDR3 is TGTGCCAGCAGTCTAGGACAGGGGGCACATGGCTACACCTTC. Encoded protein: CASSLGQGAHGYTF. Looking up the rest from reference TRBV2 and TRBJ1-2 gives the full variable domain: EPEVTQTPSHQVTQMGQEVILRCVPISNHLYFYWYRQILGQKVEFLVSFYNNEISEKSEIFDDQFSVERPDGSNFTLKIRSTKLEDSAMYFCASSLGQGAHGYTFGSGTRLTVV.

The chain combines TRBV2 with TRBJ2-1, with 9 bases that match TRBD2. The CDR3 is 14 amino acids. CDR1 and CDR2 (germline): SNHLY, FYNNEI. CDR3 in DNA: TGTGTCAGGTCGGCTAGCGGGGTCTACAATGAGCAGTTCTTC. Its translation is CVRSASGVYNEQFF.

This clonotype was picked up many times. The chain couples TRBV2 to TRBJ1-1; 8 nucleotides agree with TRBD1. Germline V lookup: CDR1 SNHLY, CDR2 FYNNEI. This CDR3 region has 14 residues. With V trimmed by 6 bases and J by 6 bases, 9 bases remained unmatched. The CDR3 DNA reads TGTGCCAGCAGGGACAGGGTCCAGGGGGCTGAAGCTTTCTTT. This codes for CASRDRVQGAEAFF.

This clonotype was seen many times. This chain connects TRBV6-1 to TRBJ2-3; 8 nucleotides align to TRBD2. Germline V gives CDR1 MNHNS, CDR2 SASEGT. The V segment lost 6 bases and the J segment 3 bases; nucleotides outside the gene matches: 8. This CDR3 is 15 amino acids long. CDR3 in amino acids: CASRIQRERTDTQYF. For the CDR3, the DNA is TGTGCCAGCAGAATACAGCGGGAGCGAACAGATACGCAGTATTTT.

This clonotype was seen ten or more times. The chain uses TRBV28 and TRBJ1-2; D remains ambiguous. Trimming pared 7 bases from V and 6 bases from J, leaving 21 bases between. The germline CDR1 and CDR2 sequences are MDHEN and SYDVKM. The CDR3 is made up of 15 amino acids. CDR3 in DNA: TGTGCCAGCATGCCCCTCGGGCAGCGGTTCAATGGCTACACCTTC. It encodes CASMPLGQRFNGYTF.

This clonotype was observed many times. The chain couples TRBV27 to TRBJ2-7; 7 bases fit TRBD1. Germline V gene sequence: CDR1 MNHEY, CDR2 SMNVEV (reference sequence). The CDR3 has 13 amino acids. Trimming took 6 bases from V and 5 from J; bases not matched to a gene: 7. CDR3 DNA sequence: TGTGCCAGCAGGGGGGACAGCCTGAACGAGCAGTACTTC. This codes for CASRGDSLNEQYF.